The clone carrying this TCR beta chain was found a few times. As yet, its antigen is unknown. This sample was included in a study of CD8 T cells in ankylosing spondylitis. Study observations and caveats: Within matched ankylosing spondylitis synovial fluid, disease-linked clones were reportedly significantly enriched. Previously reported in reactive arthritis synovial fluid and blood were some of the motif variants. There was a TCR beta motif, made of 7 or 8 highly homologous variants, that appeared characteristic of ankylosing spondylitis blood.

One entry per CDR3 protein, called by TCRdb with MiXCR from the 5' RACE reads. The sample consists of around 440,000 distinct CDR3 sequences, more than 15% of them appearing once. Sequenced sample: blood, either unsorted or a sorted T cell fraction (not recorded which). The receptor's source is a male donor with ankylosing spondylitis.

Written as DNA, the CDR3 is TGTGCCAGCAGCTTAGGGGTTAGCTACACCTTC. Its protein is CASSLGVSYTF. The rearrangement uses TRBV11-2 and TRBJ1-2; D unresolved. Trimming removed 1 base at V and 9 bases at J, with 6 bases between. From germline, CDR1 is SGHAT and CDR2 FQNNGV. The CDR3 extends over 11 amino acids.